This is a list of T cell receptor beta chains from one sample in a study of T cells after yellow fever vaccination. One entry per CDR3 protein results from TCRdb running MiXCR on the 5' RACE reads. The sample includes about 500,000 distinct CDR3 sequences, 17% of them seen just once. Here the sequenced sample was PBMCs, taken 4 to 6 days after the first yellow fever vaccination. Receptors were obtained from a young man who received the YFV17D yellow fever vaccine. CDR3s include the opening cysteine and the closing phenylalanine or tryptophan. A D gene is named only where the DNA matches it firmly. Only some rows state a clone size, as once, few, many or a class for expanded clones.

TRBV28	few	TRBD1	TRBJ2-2	TGTGCCAGCAGGATACAGGGGGCTGGGGCCGGGGAGCTGTTTTTT	CASRIQGAGAGELFF
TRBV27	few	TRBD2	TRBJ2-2	TGTGCCAGCACCCTCGGAGCGGGGGGGAACACCGGGGAGCTGTTTTTT	CASTLGAGGNTGELFF
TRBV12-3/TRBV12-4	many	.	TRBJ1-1	TGTGCCACCCAAACAGGAATTGAAGCTTTCTTT	CATQTGIEAFF
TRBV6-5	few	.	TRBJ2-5	TGTGCCAGCAGGCCCTCGAGGGGTGGCGAGACCCAGTACTTC	CASRPSRGGETQYF
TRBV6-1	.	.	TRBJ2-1	TGTGCCAGCAGACGGAAGGTTGACAGTTATGAGCAGTTCTTC	CASRRKVDSYEQFF
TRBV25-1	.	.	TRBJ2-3	TGTGCCAGCAGAGTAGCAGATACGCAGTATTTT	CASRVADTQYF
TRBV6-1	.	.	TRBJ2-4	TGTGCCAGCAGTCGCGGCCGAGCGAACATTCAGTACTTC	CASSRGRANIQYF
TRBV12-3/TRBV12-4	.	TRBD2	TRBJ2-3	TGTGCCAGCAGTTTAGGGGCTAGCGGGGGGGCTGCAGATACGCAGTATTTT	CASSLGASGGAADTQYF
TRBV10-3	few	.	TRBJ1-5	TGTGCCATCAGTAGGGGGGGTCAGCCCCAGCATTTT	CAISRGGQPQHF
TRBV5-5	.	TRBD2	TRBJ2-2	TGTGCCAGCAGCCGCTCGCCCGGGGGGGCCACCGGGGAGCTGTTTTTT	CASSRSPGGATGELFF
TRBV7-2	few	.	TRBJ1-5	TGTGCCAGCAGCTTATGGCATGATAGCAATCAGCCCCAGCATTTT	CASSLWHDSNQPQHF
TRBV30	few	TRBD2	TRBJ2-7	TGTGCCTGGAGTGTAGGGGAGGGGTACGAGCAGTACTTC	CAWSVGEGYEQYF
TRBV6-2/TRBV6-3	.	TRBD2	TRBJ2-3	TGTGCCAGCAGTTACCCCCGAGAAGGACTAGCGGGGGGATCAAGCACAGATACGCAGTATTTT	CASSYPREGLAGGSSTDTQYF
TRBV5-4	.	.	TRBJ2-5	TGTGCCAGCAGCCCCGGGACACAGAGTCAAGAGACCCAGTACTTC	CASSPGTQSQETQYF
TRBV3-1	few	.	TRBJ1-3	TGTGCCAGCAGCCAGATGGACAGCCGGCGGAACACCATATATTTT	CASSQMDSRRNTIYF
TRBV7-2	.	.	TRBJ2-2	TGTGCCAGCAGCTCTTGGCACGATGGGGAGCTGTTTTTT	CASSSWHDGELFF
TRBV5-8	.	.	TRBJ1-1	TGTGCCAGCAGCTTGGCCGGGGGTCTCAGGAGAGACACTGAAGCTTTCTTT	CASSLAGGLRRDTEAFF
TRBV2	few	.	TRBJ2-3	TGTGCCAGCAGTGAAATTGGGAAGCCAGCCACAGATACGCAGTATTTT	CASSEIGKPATDTQYF
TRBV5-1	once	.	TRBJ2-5	TGCGCCAGCAGCTTGGCCTTACCGCTCCGCCGGCAGGGAGAGACCCAGTACTTC	CASSLALPLRRQGETQYF
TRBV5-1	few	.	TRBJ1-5	TGCGCCAGCAGCTTTGGACCGGGGGAGTCTGCTCAGCCCCAGCATTTT	CASSFGPGESAQPQHF
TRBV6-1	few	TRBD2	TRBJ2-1	TGTGCCAGCTCCCACTGGGGGGGTTCCGAGTACAATGAGCAGTTCTTC	CASSHWGGSEYNEQFF
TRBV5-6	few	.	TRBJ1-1	TGTGCCAGCAGCTTGGGCATGACTCGAGGGGCTTTCTTT	CASSLGMTRGAFF
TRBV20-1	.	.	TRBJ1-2	TGCAGTGCTAGAGACGCCGCCATGGGTGGGTCTGGCTACACCTTC	CSARDAAMGGSGYTF
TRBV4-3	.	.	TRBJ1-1	TGCGCCAGCAGCCAAGGTGGGGGACGGAGGGGGACTGAAGCTTTCTTT	CASSQGGGRRGTEAFF
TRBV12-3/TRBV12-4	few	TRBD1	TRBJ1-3	TGTGCCAGCAGTGAGGGACAGTACTCTGGAAACACCATATATTTT	CASSEGQYSGNTIYF
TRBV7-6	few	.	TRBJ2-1	TGTGCCAGCAGCTTAGCGCCCGGCCTCCCAGGCTCCTACAATGAGCAGTTCTTC	CASSLAPGLPGSYNEQFF
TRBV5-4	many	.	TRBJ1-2	TGTGCCAGCAGCTTGTTAGACACGTATGGCTACACCTTC	CASSLLDTYGYTF
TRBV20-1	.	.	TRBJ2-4	TGCAGTGCTAGAGAACCGTCCGTGGACATTCAGTACTTC	CSAREPSVDIQYF